These 27 T cell receptor beta chains were sequenced from one sample in a study of a mutant IDH1 vaccine in newly diagnosed glioma. Method: immunoSEQ multiplex PCR; TCRdb's copy keeps in-frame clones and lacks some. The sample records about 36,000 clones, about 80% being singletons. Noted time point: week 11, during vaccination. One vaccine dose held 300 ug of mutant IDH1 20-mer peptide and came with topical imiquimod. Their recognized antigens are unknown. This specimen was peripheral blood mononuclear cells (PBMCs), taken from a glioma patient whose treatment included an IDH1 peptide vaccine. The source is a woman aged 30 to 39 with glioma. Some clones in this sample may be carry-over from other donors' samples.

V gene TRBV11-1 combines with J gene TRBJ2-3, with 8 bases that match TRBD2. With 6 bases clipped from V and 1 base from J, the junction kept 6 bases outside the gene matches. This CDR3 has 15 residues. The germline V gene has CDR1 SGHAT and CDR2 FQDESV (reference sequence). The CDR3 loop reads CASREGLGGTDTQYF. The CDR3 DNA reads TGTGCCAGCAGGGAGGGACTAGGTGGCACAGATACGCAGTATTTT.

The chain couples TRBV7-2 to TRBJ2-7; 9 positions agree with TRBD2. The V gene end was trimmed by 2 bases and the J gene end by 0 bases; junction bases not matched to a gene: 5. The CDR3 extends over 16 amino acids. CDR1 is SGHTA and CDR2 is FQGNSA in the germline V gene. The CDR3 sequence is CASSLTLAGISYEQYF. In DNA form, the CDR3 reads TGTGCCAGCAGCTTAACTCTAGCGGGGATCTCCTACGAGCAGTACTTC. Together with reference TRBV7-2 and TRBJ2-7, the CDR3 gives the full variable domain: GAGVSQSPSNKVTEKGKDVELRCDPISGHTALYWYRQSLGQGLEFLIYFQGNSAPDKSGLPSDRFSAERTGGSVSTLTIQRTQQEDSAVYLCASSLTLAGISYEQYFGPGTRLTVT.

The rearrangement joins TRBV5-1 to TRBJ1-1; 7 bases are shared with TRBD1. Per the germline V gene, CDR1 is SGHRS and CDR2 is YFSETQ. V lost 0 bases to trimming and J lost 13 bases; unmatched junction nucleotides: 12. This CDR3 has 14 residues. CDR3 region: CASSLGGTGDPGFF. The CDR3 coding sequence is TGCGCCAGCAGCTTGGGGGGAACAGGGGATCCGGGTTTCTTT.

V is TRBV19 and J is TRBJ1-4; 7 bases line up with TRBD1. The CDR3 loop spans 16 amino acids. The trim removed 6 bases at V and 2 bases at J, leaving 9 bases unmatched. The germline V gene has CDR1 LNHDA and CDR2 SQIVND (reference sequence). CDR3 DNA: TGTGCCAGTAGGAGTAGCAGGGGGGCCACTAATGAAAAACTGTTTTTT. Amino acids: CASRSSRGATNEKLFF.

CDR3 nucleotides: TGTGCCAGCAGCCCAAACCCCGGGACCCCGTTACGAGGGCAGTACTTC. Translating gives CASSPNPGTPLRGQYF. The rearrangement joins TRBV7-3 to TRBJ2-7; D may correspond to TRBD1 or TRBD2 (5 bases each). V lost 5 bases and J lost 9, with 26 bases in between. CDR1 SGHTA and CDR2 FQGTGA come from the germline V gene. The CDR3 sequence is 16 residues long.

V is TRBV30 and J is TRBJ1-1, with D tentatively TRBD1 (5 bases). V lost 5 bases and J 2 bases, leaving 15 bases between the germline ends. The germline V gene encodes CDR1 GTSNPN and CDR2 SVGIG (reference sequence). The CDR3 covers 14 residues. The DNA for the CDR3 is TGTGCCTGGGGAAAGGGCAGGGCTAACACTGAAGCTTTCTTT. Translated: CAWGKGRANTEAFF.

V is TRBV27 and J is TRBJ2-2; 8 nucleotides align to TRBD1. Germline V CDR1 and CDR2: MNHEY, SMNVEV (reference sequence). The CDR3 is 15 residues long. V lost 6 bases, J lost 1 base, and 4 bases stayed unmatched. Written as DNA, the CDR3 is TGTGCCAGCAGCCTCGGGACAGGGAACACCGGGGAGCTGTTTTTT. This encodes CASSLGTGNTGELFF.

The chain employs TRBV21-1 and TRBJ1-4; the D call TRBD1 from the table was never checked on the DNA. TRBV21-1 is an annotated pseudogene. The CDR3 totals 14 residues. The CDR3 reads CASTPGQPYEKLFF. DNA of the CDR3: TGTGCCAGCACACCGGGACAACCCTATGAAAAACTGTTTTTT.

The genes are TRBV4-1 and TRBJ2-1; D unresolved. There are 15 residues in the CDR3. Germline CDR1 and CDR2: MGHRA and YSYEKL. V gave up 7 bases and J gave up 5 bases, with 18 bases separating them. DNA for the CDR3: TGCGCCAGCACCTCAGAGCTGGAGCGACACAATGAGCAGTTCTTC. This translates into CASTSELERHNEQFF.

This chain uses TRBV27 with TRBJ2-3, with TRBD2 matching 8 bases. This CDR3 spans 16 amino acids. Germline V CDR1 and CDR2: MNHEY, SMNVEV (reference sequence). Losses at the gene ends were 6 bases for V and 4 bases for J; bases not matched to a gene: 12. CDR3: CASRETSAPGADTQYF. Written as DNA, the CDR3 is TGTGCCAGCAGAGAGACTAGCGCGCCAGGGGCAGATACGCAGTATTTT.

By sample share, this clone is large. This specimen includes other DNA sequences encoding the same CDR3. This rearrangement joins TRBV19 to TRBJ2-1, with 13 bases that match TRBD2. The CDR3 spans 15 residues. Trimming took 5 bases from V and 8 from J; bases not matched to a gene: 6. CDR1 LNHDA and CDR2 SQIVND come from the germline V gene (reference sequence). In nucleotides, the CDR3 is TGTGCCAGTAGTCGGACTAGCGGGAGTTTGGATGAGCAGTTCTTC. Amino acids: CASSRTSGSLDEQFF.

The J gene is TRBJ1-2, the V gene TRBV6-5; unclear D gene. From germline, CDR1 is MNHEY and CDR2 SVGAGI. The CDR3 length is 13 residues. Trimming stripped 9 bases from V and 0 bases from J, with 11 bases between. The CDR3 coding sequence is TGTGCCAGTCTCGGCACCACTAACTATGGCTACACCTTC. Its protein is CASLGTTNYGYTF.

The chain employs TRBV7-9 and TRBJ2-5, with 9 bases lining up with TRBD2. The trim removed 1 base at V and 7 bases at J, leaving 7 bases unmatched. CDR3 length equals 15 residues. Germline CDR1 reads SEHNR; CDR2 reads FQNEAQ (reference sequence). In DNA form, the CDR3 reads TGTGCCAGCAGCTTAGAGGCGGGGGGGCCCAGGACCCAGTACTTC. Translation gives CASSLEAGGPRTQYF.

J is TRBJ2-5 and V is TRBV18, with TRBD2 matching 7 bases. The V segment lost 6 bases and the J segment 6 bases; nucleotides outside the gene matches: 13. In germline, CDR1 is KGHSH, CDR2 LQKENI. The length of the CDR3 is 15 residues. CDR3 DNA sequence: TGTGCCAGCTCGCTAGGGACTACCGGGATCAAGACCCAGTACTTC. It specifies CASSLGTTGIKTQYF.

This chain uses TRBV6-1 with TRBJ1-5; D unresolved. CDR3 length: 15 amino acids. Germline V gene data show CDR1 as MNHNS and CDR2 as SASEGT. The V and J ends lost 2 bases and 1 base respectively, with 9 bases between them. DNA of the CDR3: TGTGCCAGCAGTGAAATTCGTTACAGCAATCAGCCCCAGCATTTT. Encoded protein: CASSEIRYSNQPQHF.

The chain carries TRBV29-1 and TRBJ2-3, with 8 bases that match TRBD1. The CDR3 loop spans 12 amino acids. Germline loops: CDR1 SQVTM, CDR2 ANQGSEA. V lost 3 bases, J lost 6 bases, and 2 bases stayed unmatched. CDR3 DNA: TGCAGCGTTGACAGGGGGCTGGATACGCAGTATTTT. Translated, it gives CSVDRGLDTQYF.

The J gene is TRBJ2-2, the V gene TRBV1; TRBD1 was called by the table and not checked on the DNA. TRBV1 corresponds to a pseudogene. The CDR3 sequence is 17 residues long. The CDR3 sequence: CTSSQDGTGGTYGELFF. The CDR3 DNA reads TGCACCAGCAGCCAAGATGGGACAGGGGGTACCTACGGGGAGCTGTTTTTT.

J is TRBJ1-5 and V is TRBV19; D might be TRBD1 (5 bases). CDR1 LNHDA and CDR2 SQIVND come from the germline V gene (reference sequence). Deletions cut 10 bases from V and 0 bases from J, with 16 bases between. The CDR3 spans 15 residues. The CDR3 sequence: CATGPSGSSNQPQHF. The CDR3 DNA sequence: TGTGCCACCGGACCTTCAGGGAGTAGCAATCAGCCCCAGCATTTT.

J is TRBJ1-2 and V is TRBV7-8, with TRBD1 matching over 7 bases. The CDR3 sequence is 13 residues long. J lost 6 bases, V lost 5 bases, and 6 bases had no gene match. Germline loops: CDR1 SGHVS, CDR2 FQNEAQ. As DNA, the CDR3 is TGTGCCAGCAGCCGCCGGACAGGTCATGGCTACACCTTC. Translated, it gives CASSRRTGHGYTF.

The chain uses TRBV6-5 and TRBJ2-2; D not resolved. V was shortened by 6 bases and J by 4 bases, with 9 bases between the two germline ends. The length of the CDR3 is 13 residues. CDR1 MNHEY and CDR2 SVGAGI come from the germline V gene. CDR3 in DNA: TGTGCCAGCAGCCTACTCGTCACCGGGGAGCTGTTTTTT. Amino acid sequence: CASSLLVTGELFF.

This clone occurred a few times. The V gene is TRBV10-3, the J gene TRBJ2-2; D remains ambiguous. Germline assignment: CDR1 ENHRY and CDR2 SYGVKD. The CDR3 has 13 residues. V lost 8 bases, J lost 0 bases, and 7 bases lay in between. CDR3 bases: TGTGCCATCGGTGGATCGAACACCGGGGAGCTGTTTTTT. This sequence encodes CAIGGSNTGELFF.

This sequence joins TRBV4-2 and TRBJ2-7; D is unclear. CDR1 LGHNA and CDR2 YNFKEQ come from the germline V gene. V gave up 4 bases and J gave up 0 bases, with 7 bases separating them. This CDR3 region has 13 residues. Here the CDR3 DNA reads TGTGCCAGCAGCCCGGGCCCCTCCTACGAGCAGTACTTC. Its protein is CASSPGPSYEQYF.

V and J are TRBV7-8 and TRBJ1-1, with unresolved D. Germline values: CDR1 SGHVS, CDR2 FQNEAQ. The CDR3 sequence is 10 residues long. Deletions cut 5 bases from V and 12 bases from J, with 10 bases between. The CDR3 nucleotides are TGTGCCAGCAGCCCCCCCCCTCCTTTCTTT. Amino acids: CASSPPPPFF.

This chain uses TRBV5-5 with TRBJ2-2; TRBD1 matches 10 bases. Germline CDR1 is SGHKS and CDR2 is YYEKEE (reference sequence). This CDR3 is built from 14 residues. After removal of 4 bases from V and 5 bases from J, the junction contained 2 bases not matched to a gene. The CDR3 loop reads CASSAGQGTGELFF. The CDR3, as DNA: TGTGCCAGCAGCGCGGGACAGGGGACCGGGGAGCTGTTTTTT.

This clone was seen only a few times. The chain employs TRBV6-5 and TRBJ1-1; perhaps TRBD1 as D (5 bases). Looked up from germline, CDR1 is MNHEY and CDR2 is SVGAGI. The V end lost 9 bases, the J end lost 7 bases, and 12 bases lay between the germline ends. This CDR3 is 11 amino acids long. The CDR3 DNA follows: TGTGCCAGTTCCCGGGGGGGTGAAGCTTTCTTT. Amino acids: CASSRGGEAFF.

This chain uses TRBV4-1 with TRBJ1-5, with D unclear. CDR3 length: 16 residues. V gave up 2 bases and J gave up 1 base, with 12 bases separating them. The V gene's germline CDR1 is MGHRA and CDR2 YSYEKL. The chain's CDR3 is CASSQRSGFSNQPQHF. The CDR3 DNA reads as TGCGCCAGCAGCCAACGAAGCGGATTCAGCAATCAGCCCCAGCATTTT.

This clone was seen just once. The chain recombines TRBV6-4 with TRBJ2-1, with 8 positions matching TRBD2. The CDR3 is 16 residues long. Germline V gene data show CDR1 as MRHNA and CDR2 as SNTAGT. V lost 8 bases, J lost 5 bases, and 14 bases stayed unmatched. The chain's CDR3 is CASQGKGTSGDNEQFF. The CDR3 coding sequence is TGTGCCAGCCAAGGCAAGGGTACTAGCGGTGACAATGAGCAGTTCTTC.